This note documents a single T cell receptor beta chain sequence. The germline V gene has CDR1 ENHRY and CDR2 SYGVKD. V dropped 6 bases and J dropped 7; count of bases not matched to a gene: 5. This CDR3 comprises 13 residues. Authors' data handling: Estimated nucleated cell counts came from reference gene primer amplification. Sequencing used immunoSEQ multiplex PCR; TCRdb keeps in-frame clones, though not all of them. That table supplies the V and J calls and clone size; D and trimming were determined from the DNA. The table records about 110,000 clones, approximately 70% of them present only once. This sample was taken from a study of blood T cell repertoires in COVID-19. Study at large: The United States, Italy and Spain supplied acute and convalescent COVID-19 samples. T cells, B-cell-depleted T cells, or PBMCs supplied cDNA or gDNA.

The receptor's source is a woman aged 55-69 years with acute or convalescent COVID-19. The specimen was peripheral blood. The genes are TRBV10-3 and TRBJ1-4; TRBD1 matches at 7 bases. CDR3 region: CAISRQGGEKLFF. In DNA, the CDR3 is TGTGCCATCAGCAGACAGGGAGGTGAAAAACTGTTTTTT.